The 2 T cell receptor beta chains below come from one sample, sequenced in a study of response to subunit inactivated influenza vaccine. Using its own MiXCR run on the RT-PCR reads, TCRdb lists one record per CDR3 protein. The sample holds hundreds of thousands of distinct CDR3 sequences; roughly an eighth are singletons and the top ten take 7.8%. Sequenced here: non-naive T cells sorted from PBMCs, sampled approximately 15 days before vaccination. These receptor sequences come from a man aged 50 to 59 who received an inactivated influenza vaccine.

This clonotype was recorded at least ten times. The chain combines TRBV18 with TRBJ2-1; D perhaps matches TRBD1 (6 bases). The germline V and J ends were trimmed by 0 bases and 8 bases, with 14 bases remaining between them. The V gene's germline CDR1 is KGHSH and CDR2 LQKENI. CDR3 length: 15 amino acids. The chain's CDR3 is CASSPPRSGGDEQFF. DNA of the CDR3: TGTGCCAGCTCACCACCGAGGAGTGGGGGCGATGAGCAGTTCTTC.

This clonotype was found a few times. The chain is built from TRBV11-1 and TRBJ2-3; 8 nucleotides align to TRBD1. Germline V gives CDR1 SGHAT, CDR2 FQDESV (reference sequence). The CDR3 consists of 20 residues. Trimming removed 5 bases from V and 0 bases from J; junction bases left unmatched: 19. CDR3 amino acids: CASSLFRARGRKGSTDTQYF. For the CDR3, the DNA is TGTGCCAGCAGCCTATTCCGGGCCAGGGGGCGGAAAGGAAGCACAGATACGCAGTATTTT.